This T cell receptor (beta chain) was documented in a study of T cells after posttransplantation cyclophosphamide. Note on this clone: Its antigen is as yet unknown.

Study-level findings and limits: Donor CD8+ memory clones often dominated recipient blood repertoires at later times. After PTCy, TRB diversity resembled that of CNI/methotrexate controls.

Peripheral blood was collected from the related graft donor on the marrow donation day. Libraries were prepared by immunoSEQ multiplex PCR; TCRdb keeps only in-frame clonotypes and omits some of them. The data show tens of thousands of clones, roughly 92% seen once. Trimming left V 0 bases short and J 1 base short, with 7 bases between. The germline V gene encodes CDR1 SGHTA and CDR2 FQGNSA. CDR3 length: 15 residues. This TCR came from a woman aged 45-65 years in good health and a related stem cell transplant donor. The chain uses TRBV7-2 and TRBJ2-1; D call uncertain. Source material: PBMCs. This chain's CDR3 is CASSLAYGSYNEQFF. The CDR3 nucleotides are TGTGCCAGCAGCTTAGCATACGGTTCCTACAATGAGCAGTTCTTC.